The clone carrying this T cell receptor (beta chain) was detected a few times. The antigen is not known. The source of the sample is a study of cytomegalovirus exposure and HLA in healthy donors. PCR involved 60 Vbeta and 13 Jbeta primers. The assay was immunoSEQ multiplex PCR, and TCRdb's table has in-frame clones only and misses some. The sample lists around 160,000 clones; about three quarters were seen once. Study-level results: There were some V segments, including TRBV6-2 and TRBV6-3, excluded as indistinguishable. Sequencing likely produced, as an artifact, a cluster of highly shared sequence variants. In a later analysis, TCR beta V- and J-gene trimming was associated with a missense DCLRE1C variant. Later analysis suggested links between common viral pathogens and several top significant clusters.

The CDR3 loop spans 16 amino acids. V is TRBV1 and J is TRBJ2-2; the table's D call, TRBD2, has no DNA check behind it. TRBV1 is termed a pseudogene. The sequence was obtained from a woman aged 40 to 50 in good health and CMV-seropositive. Sequenced: PBMCs. CDR3 DNA sequence: TGCACCAGCAGCCAACTTACGGGGGGGGAGACCGGGGAGCTGTTTTTT. Its protein product is CTSSQLTGGETGELFF.